This note documents a single TCR beta chain sequence. Its antigen is unknown. Only in-frame clones appear in the TCRdb table, and some are missing; sequencing was by immunoSEQ multiplex PCR. The sample holds around 35,000 clones, nearly 85% seen once. This entry belongs to a study of monozygotic twins with cystic fibrosis. Study-level background: Library input was 2.5 to 3.5 micrograms of fragmented DNA, with approximately 15 PCR cycles.

Study observations and caveats: Clonality was generally low (median roughly 0.0095), higher in the most severe patients. Co-twins had the most similar V usage for 13 of 16 pairs, J for 8. Nucleotide-identical clonotype sharing was significantly higher within monozygotic CF twin pairs than between unrelated CF individuals.

CDR1 MNHEY and CDR2 SVGAGI come from the germline V gene. V was shortened by 0 bases and J by 3 bases, with 14 bases between the two germline ends. This CDR3 region has 16 residues. The chain uses TRBV6-5 and TRBJ2-5; D tentatively reads TRBD1 or TRBD2 (5 bases each). The receptor was isolated from a girl aged 2-10 years with cystic fibrosis. The sample consisted of blood. CDR3 nucleotides: TGTGCCAGCAGTTACTCAGAGGGGTGGGGGAAAGAGACCCAGTACTTC. Translated, it gives CASSYSEGWGKETQYF.